The 20 T cell receptor beta chains presented below share a single source sample, sequenced in a study of blood T cell repertoires in COVID-19. Measured with immunoSEQ multiplex PCR; TCRdb has only the in-frame clones, and not every one. The sample holds 160,000 or so clones, about nine tenths seen once. Source material: peripheral blood. These receptors came from a woman in her seventies with acute or convalescent COVID-19.

The rearrangement links TRBV3-1 (or the pseudogene TRBV3-2) to TRBJ2-1, with a possible D match to TRBD1 (6 bases). Germline V lookup: CDR1 LGHDT, CDR2 YNNKEL (reference sequence). The V and J ends lost 2 bases and 4 bases respectively, with 12 bases between them. CDR3 length: 15 residues. CDR3 protein: CASSQLAGEYNEQFF. The CDR3 nucleotides are TGTGCCAGCAGCCAATTGGCAGGGGAGTACAATGAGCAGTTCTTC.

J is TRBJ1-5 and V is TRBV28; D unclear. This CDR3 has 12 residues. The V end lost 7 bases, the J end lost 3 bases, and 7 bases lay between the germline ends. The germline gives CDR1 MDHEN, CDR2 SYDVKM. DNA of the CDR3: TGTGCCAGCACACTGAACAATCAGCCCCAGCATTTT. This encodes CASTLNNQPQHF.

The V and J genes are TRBV2 and TRBJ2-1, with 9 nucleotides matching TRBD1. With V trimmed by 5 bases and J by 5 bases, 7 bases remained unmatched. The CDR3 extends over 15 amino acids. Per germline, CDR1 SNHLY and CDR2 FYNNEI. This chain's CDR3 is CASSSGTGNNNEQFF. In nucleotides, the CDR3 is TGTGCCAGCAGTTCCGGGACAGGGAATAACAATGAGCAGTTCTTC.

In DNA, the CDR3 is TGTGCCAGCAGCTTAGCACGGGCAGGGGCTTATAATTCACCCCTCCACTTT. Its translation: CASSLARAGAYNSPLHF. The chain links TRBV7-2 to TRBJ1-6; possibly TRBD1 for D (6 bases). The CDR3 sequence is 17 residues long. The germline V and J ends were trimmed by 0 bases and 4 bases, with 13 bases remaining between them. Germline lookup yields CDR1 SGHTA and CDR2 FQGNSA.

The J gene is TRBJ2-7, the V gene TRBV11-2; D is perhaps TRBD2 (5 bases). This CDR3 is 15 amino acids long. Looked up from germline, CDR1 is SGHAT and CDR2 is FQNNGV. V was clipped by 5 bases and J by 2 bases, with 16 bases between them. For the CDR3, the DNA is TGTGCCAGCAGCACAATCTGGACTGTTCCCTACGAGCAGTACTTC. Translating gives CASSTIWTVPYEQYF.

CDR3 nucleotides: TGTGCCAGCAGCTTTCCCGGCAAACTACTCTATGGCTACACCTTC. It is translated as CASSFPGKLLYGYTF. The V gene is TRBV7-2, the J gene TRBJ1-2; D gene unclear. Germline CDR1 SGHTA, CDR2 FQGNSA. This CDR3 spans 15 amino acids. V shed 3 bases and J shed 4 bases, with 15 bases lying between them.

V is TRBV19 and J is TRBJ2-2, with a tentative D call TRBD1 (6 bases). Germline values: CDR1 LNHDA, CDR2 SQIVND (reference sequence). This CDR3 has 14 residues. Between the trimmed V and J ends, which lost 7 bases and 3 bases, there was a span of 12 bases. The CDR3 sequence: CASTPGQYTGELFF. The CDR3 bases are TGTGCCAGTACCCCGGGACAATACACCGGGGAGCTGTTTTTT.

This clone was counted between two and nine times. V and J are TRBV5-8 and TRBJ1-2, with D perhaps TRBD1 (5 bases). The germline CDR1 and CDR2 sequences are SGHTS and YDEGEE. The length of the CDR3 is 13 residues. V was trimmed by 5 bases and J by 4 bases, leaving 12 bases between them. The CDR3 loop is CASSPRGSYGYTF. CDR3 sequence (DNA): TGTGCCAGCAGTCCGCGGGGCAGCTATGGCTACACCTTC.

CDR3 region: CASRLQGSNRANYGYTF. The CDR3, as DNA: TGTGCCAGCAGACTACAAGGGAGCAACAGAGCTAACTATGGCTACACCTTC. The rearrangement uses TRBV5-5 and TRBJ1-2; no definite D call. The V and J ends lost 5 bases and 0 bases respectively, with 20 bases between them. In germline, CDR1 is SGHKS, CDR2 YYEKEE (reference sequence). This CDR3 has 17 residues.

CDR3 in DNA: TGTGCCAGCAGCCTCTCCCGGATCTGGGACTTATACACCGGGGAGCTGTTTTTT. Translation: CASSLSRIWDLYTGELFF. The J gene is TRBJ2-2, the V gene TRBV6-2 or TRBV6-3; TRBD2 is a possible D gene (6 bases). The CDR3 has 18 residues. The germline V and J ends were trimmed by 6 bases and 3 bases, with 23 bases remaining between them. Germline values: CDR1 MNHEY, CDR2 SVGEGT.

V gene TRBV19 combines with J gene TRBJ2-2; TRBD1 agrees at 7 bases. V was clipped by 8 bases and J by 3 bases; unmatched bases: 6. This CDR3 spans 14 amino acids. Germline V CDR1 and CDR2: LNHDA, SQIVND (reference sequence). The CDR3 DNA follows: TGTGCCAGTGGCTGGACAGGATACACCGGGGAGCTGTTTTTT. It codes for CASGWTGYTGELFF.

This clone showed up just a few times. V gene TRBV3-1 (or the pseudogene TRBV3-2) combines with J gene TRBJ2-7; D gene unclear. This CDR3 comprises 12 residues. CDR1 and CDR2 (germline): LGHDT, YNNKEL (reference sequence). Trimming shortened V by 1 base and J by 5 bases, and 6 bases separated the two germline ends. The CDR3 DNA follows: TGTGCCAGCAGCCAAGGGGCCCACGAGCAGTACTTC. This sequence encodes CASSQGAHEQYF.

V usage is TRBV3-1 (or the pseudogene TRBV3-2) and J usage is TRBJ1-5; 10 nucleotides line up with TRBD1. Looked up from germline, CDR1 is LGHDT and CDR2 is YNNKEL (reference sequence). The CDR3 contains 16 residues. The V gene end was trimmed by 7 bases and the J gene end by 4 bases; junction bases not matched to a gene: 10. The CDR3 DNA reads TGTGCCAGCATGCGGGACAGGGGACAGTGGAATCAGCCCCAGCATTTT. Its translation: CASMRDRGQWNQPQHF.

This clone was seen more than once but under ten times. This chain joins TRBV6-5 and TRBJ1-1; 7 bases are a match to TRBD1. CDR1 is MNHEY and CDR2 is SVGAGI in the germline V gene. After removal of 6 bases from V and 4 bases from J, the junction contained 8 bases not matched to a gene. This CDR3 contains 14 residues. The CDR3 DNA is TGTGCCAGCAGGGGTACAGGGGACGGCACTGAAGCTTTCTTT. Amino acids: CASRGTGDGTEAFF.

The rearrangement links TRBV2 to TRBJ2-3; 7 bases map to TRBD1. V was clipped by 4 bases and J by 1 base; unmatched bases: 5. This CDR3 is built from 15 residues. Germline-derived CDR1 and CDR2 are SNHLY and FYNNEI. CDR3 sequence reads: CASSGRDRGTDTQYF. CDR3 nucleotide sequence: TGTGCCAGCAGTGGTCGAGACAGGGGCACAGATACGCAGTATTTT.

This sequence joins TRBV18 and TRBJ1-2; perhaps TRBD1 as D (5 bases). Deletions cut 3 bases from V and 3 bases from J, with 17 bases between. This CDR3 is 16 amino acids long. Germline-derived CDR1 and CDR2 are KGHSH and LQKENI. The CDR3 reads CASSPDNGGGYYGYTF. DNA of the CDR3: TGTGCCAGCTCACCTGATAACGGTGGGGGGTACTATGGCTACACCTTC.

This rearrangement joins TRBV7-2 to TRBJ2-3, with D tentatively TRBD2 (5 bases). Trimming removed 1 base from V and 4 bases from J, with 9 bases in between. The germline V gene has CDR1 SGHTA and CDR2 FQGNSA. The CDR3 contains 14 residues. The chain's CDR3 is CASSLGPGSDTQYF. The CDR3 nucleotides are TGTGCCAGCAGCTTAGGGCCGGGGTCAGATACGCAGTATTTT.

The chain couples TRBV6-5 to TRBJ2-4; maybe TRBD1 (7 bases). The CDR3 is made up of 14 amino acids. Trimming cost V 6 bases and J 2 bases, with 11 bases left between them. The germline V gene has CDR1 MNHEY and CDR2 SVGAGI. Here the CDR3 reads CASRSGGSKNIQYF. The CDR3 DNA follows: TGTGCCAGCAGGTCAGGGGGGTCCAAAAACATTCAGTACTTC.

V is TRBV7-2 and J is TRBJ1-3; maybe TRBD1 (6 bases). The length of the CDR3 is 17 residues. The germline gives CDR1 SGHTA, CDR2 FQGNSA. Trimming cost V 4 bases and J 0 bases, with 16 bases left between them. CDR3 sequence: CASSSRQDSFSGNTIYF. In DNA form, the CDR3 reads TGTGCCAGCAGCTCTAGACAGGATTCGTTCTCTGGAAACACCATATATTTT.

V is TRBV10-3 and J is TRBJ1-1, with D tentatively TRBD1 (6 bases). This CDR3 has 14 residues. Germline loops: CDR1 ENHRY, CDR2 SYGVKD. V was shortened by 3 bases and J by 7 bases, with 15 bases between the two germline ends. The CDR3 region is CAISDVGVQGEAFF. CDR3 DNA: TGTGCCATCAGTGATGTGGGGGTACAGGGTGAAGCTTTCTTT.